This TCR beta chain was recovered during a study of blood T cell repertoires in COVID-19. Study as a whole: Both acute and convalescent COVID-19 samples were obtained from the United States, Italy and Spain.

Germline-derived CDR1 and CDR2 are ENHRY and SYGVKD. The CDR3 is made up of 15 amino acids. V dropped 7 bases and J dropped 3; count of bases not matched to a gene: 10. Clinical history reported by participants formed the basis on which cohorts were assigned. Authors' data handling: The authors estimated nucleated cell counts from reference gene primer amplification. Assay used: immunoSEQ multiplex PCR; TCRdb lists only in-frame clones, some missing. V and J calls and clone size come straight from that table; D and trimming were deduced from the DNA. The sample has some 150,000 clones, 70% to 85% seen once.

This clonotype was obtained from a man aged 50-60 years who had recovered from COVID-19. The sequencing sample was made of PBMCs or T cells enriched from blood (not recorded which). The V gene is TRBV10-3, the J gene TRBJ2-3; TRBD1 matches at 7 bases. CDR3: CAINPRDSLTDTQYF. The CDR3 DNA reads TGTGCCATCAATCCCCGGGACAGCCTAACAGATACGCAGTATTTT.